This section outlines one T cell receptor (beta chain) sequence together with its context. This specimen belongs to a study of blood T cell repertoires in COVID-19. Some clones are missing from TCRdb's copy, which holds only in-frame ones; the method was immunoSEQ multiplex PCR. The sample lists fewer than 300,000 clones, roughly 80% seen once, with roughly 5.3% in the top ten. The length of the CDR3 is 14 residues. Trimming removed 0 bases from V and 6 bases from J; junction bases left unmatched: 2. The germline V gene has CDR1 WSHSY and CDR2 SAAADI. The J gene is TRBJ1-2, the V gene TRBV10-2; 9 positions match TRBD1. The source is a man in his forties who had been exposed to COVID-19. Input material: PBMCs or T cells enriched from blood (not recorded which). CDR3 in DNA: TGCGCCAGCAGTGAGTCGGGACAGGGCCATGGCTACACCTTC. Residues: CASSESGQGHGYTF.